This TCR beta chain is drawn from a study of control samples from healthy donors and cancer patients. Data came from immunoSEQ multiplex PCR; TCRdb stores just in-frame clones and leaves some out. In the table there are some 120,000 clones, about 95% of which are singletons. Germline assignment: CDR1 SQVTM and CDR2 ANQGSEA. CDR3 length: 12 amino acids. The ends were cut back, 3 bases at V and 6 bases at J, with 11 bases in the middle. Input material: blood. The rearrangement joins TRBV29-1 to TRBJ1-2, with D perhaps matching TRBD1 (6 bases). This sequence was found in a man aged 30 to 39 in good health. CDR3 sequence: CSVDRGGHGYTF. CDR3 nucleotides: TGCAGCGTTGACAGGGGTGGGCATGGCTACACCTTC.